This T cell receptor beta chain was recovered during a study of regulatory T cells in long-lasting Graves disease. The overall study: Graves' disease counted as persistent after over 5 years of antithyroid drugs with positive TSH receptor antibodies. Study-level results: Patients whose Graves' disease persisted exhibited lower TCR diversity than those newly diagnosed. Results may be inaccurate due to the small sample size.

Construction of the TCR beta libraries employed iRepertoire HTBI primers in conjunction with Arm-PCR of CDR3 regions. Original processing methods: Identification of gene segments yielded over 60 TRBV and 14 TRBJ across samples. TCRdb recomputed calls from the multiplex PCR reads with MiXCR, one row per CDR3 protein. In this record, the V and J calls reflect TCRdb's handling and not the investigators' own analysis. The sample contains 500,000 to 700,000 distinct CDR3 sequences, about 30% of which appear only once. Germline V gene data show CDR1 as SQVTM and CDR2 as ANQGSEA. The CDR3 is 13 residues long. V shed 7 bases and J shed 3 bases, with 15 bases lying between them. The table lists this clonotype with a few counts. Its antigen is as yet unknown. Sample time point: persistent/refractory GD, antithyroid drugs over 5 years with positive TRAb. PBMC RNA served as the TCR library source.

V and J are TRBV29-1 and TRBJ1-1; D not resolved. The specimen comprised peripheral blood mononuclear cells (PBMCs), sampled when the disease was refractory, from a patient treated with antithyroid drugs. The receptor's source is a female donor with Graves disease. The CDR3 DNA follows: TGCAGCGCGAGAGTGGGGTCGGACACTGAAGCTTTCTTT. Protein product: CSARVGSDTEAFF. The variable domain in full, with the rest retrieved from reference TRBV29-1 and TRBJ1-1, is SAVISQKPSRDICQRGTSLTIQCQVDSQVTMMFWYRQQPGQSLTLIATANQGSEATYESGFVIDKFPISRPNLTFSTLTVSNMSPEDSSIYLCSARVGSDTEAFFGQGTRLTVV.